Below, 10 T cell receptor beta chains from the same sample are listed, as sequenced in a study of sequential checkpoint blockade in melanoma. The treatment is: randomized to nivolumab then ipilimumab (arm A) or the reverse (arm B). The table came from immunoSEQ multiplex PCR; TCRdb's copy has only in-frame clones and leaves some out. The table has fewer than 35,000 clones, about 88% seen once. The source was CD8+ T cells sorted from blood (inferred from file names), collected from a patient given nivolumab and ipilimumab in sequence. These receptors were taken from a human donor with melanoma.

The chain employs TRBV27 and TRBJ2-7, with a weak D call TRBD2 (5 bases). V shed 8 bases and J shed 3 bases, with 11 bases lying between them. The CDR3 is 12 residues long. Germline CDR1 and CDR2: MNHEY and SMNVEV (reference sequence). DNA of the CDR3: TGTGCCAGCGGGTCGGGGAGCTACGAGCAGTACTTC. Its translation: CASGSGSYEQYF.

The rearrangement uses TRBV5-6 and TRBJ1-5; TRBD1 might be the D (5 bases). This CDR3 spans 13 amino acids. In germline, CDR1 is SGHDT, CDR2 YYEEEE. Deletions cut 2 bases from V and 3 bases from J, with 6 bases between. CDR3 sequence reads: CASSLGDNQPQHF. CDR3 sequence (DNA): TGTGCCAGCAGCTTAGGGGACAATCAGCCCCAGCATTTT. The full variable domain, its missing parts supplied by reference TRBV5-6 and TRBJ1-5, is DAGVTQSPTHLIKTRGQQVTLRCSPKSGHDTVSWYQQALGQGPQFIFQYYEEEERQRGNFPDRFSGHQFPNYSSELNVNALLLGDSALYLCASSLGDNQPQHFGDGTRLSIL.

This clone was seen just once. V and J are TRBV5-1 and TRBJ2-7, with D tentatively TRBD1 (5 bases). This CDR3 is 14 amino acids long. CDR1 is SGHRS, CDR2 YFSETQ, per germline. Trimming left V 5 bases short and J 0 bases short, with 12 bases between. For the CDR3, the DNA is TGCGCCAGCAGATCACCTGACAGCTCCTACGAGCAGTACTTC. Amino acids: CASRSPDSSYEQYF.

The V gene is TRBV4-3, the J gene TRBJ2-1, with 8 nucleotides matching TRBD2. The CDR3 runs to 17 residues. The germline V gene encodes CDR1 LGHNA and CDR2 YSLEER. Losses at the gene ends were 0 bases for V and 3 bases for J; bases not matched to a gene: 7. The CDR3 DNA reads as TGCGCCAGCAGCCAAGATTCGGGAGGGTACGTCTACAATGAGCAGTTCTTC. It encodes CASSQDSGGYVYNEQFF.

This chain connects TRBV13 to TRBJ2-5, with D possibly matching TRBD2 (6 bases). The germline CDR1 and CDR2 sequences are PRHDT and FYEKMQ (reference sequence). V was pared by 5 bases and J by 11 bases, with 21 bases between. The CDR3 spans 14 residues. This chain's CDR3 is CASSLEGWHREQYF. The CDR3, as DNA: TGTGCCAGCAGCCTAGAGGGGTGGCATCGGGAGCAGTACTTC. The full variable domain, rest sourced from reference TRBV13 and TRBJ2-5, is AAGVIQSPRHLIKEKRETATLKCYPIPRHDTVYWYQQGPGQDPQFLISFYEKMQSDKGSIPDRFSAQQFSDYHSELNMSSLELGDSALYFCASSLEGWHREQYFGPGTRLLVL.

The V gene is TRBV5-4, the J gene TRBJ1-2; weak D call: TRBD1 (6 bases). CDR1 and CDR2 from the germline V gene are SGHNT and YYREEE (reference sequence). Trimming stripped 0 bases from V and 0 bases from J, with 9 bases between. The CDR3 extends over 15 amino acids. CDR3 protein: CASSLDRVSNYGYTF. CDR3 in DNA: TGTGCCAGCAGCTTGGACAGGGTCTCTAACTATGGCTACACCTTC.

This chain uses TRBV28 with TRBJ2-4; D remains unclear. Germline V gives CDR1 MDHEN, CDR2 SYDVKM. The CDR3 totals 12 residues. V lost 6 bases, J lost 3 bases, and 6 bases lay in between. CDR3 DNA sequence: TGTGCCAGCAGGGCCAGCAAAAACATTCAGTACTTC. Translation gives CASRASKNIQYF.

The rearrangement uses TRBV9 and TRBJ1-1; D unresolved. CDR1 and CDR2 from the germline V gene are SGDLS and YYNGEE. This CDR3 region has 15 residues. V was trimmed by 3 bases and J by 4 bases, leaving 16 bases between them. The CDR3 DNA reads TGTGCCAGCAGCGCACTGGACGCAGAGGGCACTGAAGCTTTCTTT. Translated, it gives CASSALDAEGTEAFF. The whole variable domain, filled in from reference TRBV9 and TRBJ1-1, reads DSGVTQTPKHLITATGQRVTLRCSPRSGDLSVYWYQQSLDQGLQFLIQYYNGEERAKGNILERFSAQQFPDLHSELNLSSLELGDSALYFCASSALDAEGTEAFFGQGTRLTVV.

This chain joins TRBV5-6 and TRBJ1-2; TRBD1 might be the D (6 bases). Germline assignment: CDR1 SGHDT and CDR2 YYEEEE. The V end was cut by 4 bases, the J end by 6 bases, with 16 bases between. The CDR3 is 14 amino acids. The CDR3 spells CASSLSLDRHGYTF. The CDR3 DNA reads TGTGCCAGCAGCCTTTCATTGGACAGACATGGCTACACCTTC.

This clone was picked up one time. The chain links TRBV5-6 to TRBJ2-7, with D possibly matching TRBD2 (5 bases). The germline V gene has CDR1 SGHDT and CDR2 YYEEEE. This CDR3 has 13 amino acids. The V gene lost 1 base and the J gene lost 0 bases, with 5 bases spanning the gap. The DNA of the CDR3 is TGTGCCAGCAGCTTGACTAGCTCCTACGAGCAGTACTTC. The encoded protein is CASSLTSSYEQYF.